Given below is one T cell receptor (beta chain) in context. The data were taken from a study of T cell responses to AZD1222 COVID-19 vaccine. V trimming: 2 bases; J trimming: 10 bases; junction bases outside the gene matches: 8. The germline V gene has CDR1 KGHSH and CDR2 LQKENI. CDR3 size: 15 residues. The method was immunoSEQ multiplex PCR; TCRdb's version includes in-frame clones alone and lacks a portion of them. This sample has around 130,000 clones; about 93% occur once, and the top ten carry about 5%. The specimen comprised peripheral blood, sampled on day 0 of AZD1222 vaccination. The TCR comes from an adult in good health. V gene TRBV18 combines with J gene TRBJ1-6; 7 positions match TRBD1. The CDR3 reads CASSPETGSNSPLHF. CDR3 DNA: TGTGCCAGCTCACCAGAGACAGGGTCAAACTCACCCCTCCACTTT.